Presented here are 14 T cell receptor beta chains from one specimen sequenced in a study of blood T cells in healthy people across ages. The second PCR ran about 6 to 11 cycles with a sample-barcoded 5' primer and J-beta primers. TCRdb recomputed calls from the 5' RACE reads with MiXCR, one row per CDR3 protein. The data show hundreds of thousands of distinct CDR3 sequences, around 36% seen once. Material: blood. Receptors originate from a man younger than 30 in good health.

This clonotype has more than one count but fewer than ten. The genes are TRBV2 and TRBJ2-7, with D unclear. V lost 2 bases to trimming and J lost 0 bases, with 11 bases between them. Germline values: CDR1 SNHLY, CDR2 FYNNEI. The CDR3 is 15 amino acids. CDR3 sequence: CASSERAVSSYEQYF. The CDR3 DNA follows: TGTGCCAGCAGTGAAAGGGCGGTGAGCTCCTACGAGCAGTACTTC.

The chain uses TRBV7-9 and TRBJ2-1; unclear D gene. This CDR3 spans 16 amino acids. The V gene lost 2 bases and the J gene lost 0 bases, with 11 bases spanning the gap. Germline values: CDR1 SEHNR, CDR2 FQNEAQ (reference sequence). The CDR3 is CASSLSGARSYNEQFF. As DNA, the CDR3 is TGTGCCAGCAGCTTATCCGGTGCCCGCTCCTACAATGAGCAGTTCTTC.

This clonotype was detected a few times. V gene TRBV4-3 combines with J gene TRBJ2-1, with TRBD1 matching 9 bases. This CDR3 spans 14 amino acids. V was clipped by 2 bases and J by 9 bases; unmatched bases: 5. Germline CDR1 reads LGHNA; CDR2 reads YSLEER. CDR3 in DNA: TGCGCCAGCAGCCAAAAGGACAGGGGTATTGAGCAGTTCTTC. It specifies CASSQKDRGIEQFF.

V and J are TRBV12-3 or TRBV12-4 and TRBJ1-3; D gene uncertain. The CDR3 loop spans 14 amino acids. The V end was cut by 7 bases, the J end by 2 bases, with 12 bases between. Here the CDR3 DNA reads TGTGCCAGCACTCCCGGGGTGGCTGGAAACACCATATATTTT. Its translation is CASTPGVAGNTIYF.

This clonotype was picked up a small number of times. The chain employs TRBV7-9 and TRBJ2-2; D gene ambiguous. Per the germline V gene, CDR1 is SEHNR and CDR2 is FQNEAQ (reference sequence). The V and J ends lost 5 bases and 5 bases respectively, with 9 bases between them. The CDR3 runs to 13 residues. CDR3 loop: CASSVEGTGELFF. As DNA, the CDR3 is TGTGCCAGCAGCGTAGAAGGGACCGGGGAGCTGTTTTTT.

This clonotype occurred a few times. The chain couples TRBV4-3 to TRBJ2-1, with D maybe TRBD1 (6 bases). Germline assignment: CDR1 LGHNA and CDR2 YSLEER. The CDR3 spans 17 residues. Trimming removed 2 bases at V and 5 bases at J, with 19 bases between. CDR3 residues: CASSQRLQGTENNEQFF. The CDR3 nucleotides are TGCGCCAGCAGCCAACGACTACAGGGTACGGAAAACAATGAGCAGTTCTTC.

The CDR3 spells CASSQVVAFTDTQYF. The DNA of the CDR3 is TGCGCCAGCAGCCAAGTGGTGGCGTTCACAGATACGCAGTATTTT. The rearrangement joins TRBV4-1 to TRBJ2-3; no reliable D call. Looked up from germline, CDR1 is MGHRA and CDR2 is YSYEKL. The CDR3 has 15 amino acids. V dropped 1 base and J dropped 2 bases, with 10 bases sitting between them.

This clonotype has just a few counts. The chain has TRBV15 and TRBJ1-4; unclear D gene. Germline CDR1 is LNHNV and CDR2 is YYDKDF (reference sequence). The V and J ends lost 0 bases and 4 bases respectively, with 12 bases between them. The length of the CDR3 is 16 residues. The CDR3 sequence is CATSRDRLGFNEKLFF. CDR3 DNA sequence: TGTGCCACCAGCAGAGATCGTTTGGGGTTTAATGAAAAACTGTTTTTT.

This clonotype was counted between two and nine times. The rearrangement links TRBV20-1 to TRBJ2-5; D might be TRBD2 (6 bases). This CDR3 is 10 amino acids long. The germline CDR1 and CDR2 sequences are DFQATT and SNEGSKA (reference sequence). The CDR3 coding sequence is TGCACTCCTGGGAGGGAGACCCAGTACTTC. Its protein product is CTPGRETQYF.

This chain connects TRBV4-3 to TRBJ2-5; 14 bases align to TRBD2. This CDR3 contains 17 residues. V lost 5 bases to trimming and J lost 4 bases; unmatched junction nucleotides: 9. Germline V gene sequence: CDR1 LGHNA, CDR2 YSLEER. In nucleotides, the CDR3 is TGCGCCAGCAGCTCTCGACTAGCGGGGGGGTATGGAGAGACCCAGTACTTC. It specifies CASSSRLAGGYGETQYF.

This chain links TRBV9 with TRBJ2-3; a weak D match, TRBD2 (6 bases). Germline values: CDR1 SGDLS, CDR2 YYNGEE. Trimming removed 2 bases at V and 6 bases at J, with 19 bases between. The CDR3 extends over 16 amino acids. In DNA form, the CDR3 reads TGTGCCAGCAGCGTCAGCGAGAAGACTAGGACGGATACGCAGTATTTT. Amino acids: CASSVSEKTRTDTQYF.

The chain couples TRBV2 to TRBJ1-1, with D possibly matching TRBD1 (6 bases). V lost 4 bases and J 4 bases, leaving 16 bases between the germline ends. CDR3 length equals 15 residues. Germline-derived CDR1 and CDR2 are SNHLY and FYNNEI. The CDR3 bases are TGTGCCAGCAGTGGGAACAGGGAGGAGGGCACTGAAGCTTTCTTT. This sequence encodes CASSGNREEGTEAFF.

About this clonotype itself: A single base separates this from a much larger clone, so it may be a read error. The chain links TRBV24-1 to TRBJ2-7; D tentatively fits TRBD1 or TRBD2 (5 bases each). With the DNA end fitting TRBJ2-5 better, the J assignment may be wrong. CDR3 length: 14 residues. Germline V CDR1 and CDR2: KGHDR, SFDVKD. This chain's CDR3 is CATSDRDAQETQYF. Written as DNA, the CDR3 is TGTGCCACCAGTGATCGGGACGCCCAAGAGACCCAGTACTTC.

This rearrangement joins TRBV29-1 to TRBJ2-1, with TRBD1 matching over 9 bases. Germline lookup yields CDR1 SQVTM and CDR2 ANQGSEA. The CDR3 runs 15 residues. After removal of 7 bases from V and 0 bases from J, the junction contained 7 bases not matched to a gene. The CDR3, as DNA: TGCAGCGCCCGCCCGGGACAGGGCTCCTACAATGAGCAGTTCTTC. This sequence encodes CSARPGQGSYNEQFF.